This section outlines one TCR beta chain sequence together with its context. The antigen remains unidentified. The method was immunoSEQ multiplex PCR; TCRdb's version includes in-frame clones alone and lacks a portion of them. The repertoire holds roughly 53,000 clones, with less than 85% as singletons. The sample originates from a study of T cell responses to AZD1222 COVID-19 vaccine. Study summary: Second doses that came at about 4 or about 12 weeks were put together. Study conclusions and caveats: The sample set comprised mostly white British donors with more females, and clonal diversity was possibly underestimated. Repertoire collection took place solely once the T cell response had peaked. Seropositive AZD1222 recipients at baseline numbered only five or six.

V was clipped by 4 bases and J by 0 bases, with 7 bases between them. Per the germline V gene, CDR1 is SNHLY and CDR2 is FYNNEI. The CDR3 is made up of 14 amino acids. This specimen was peripheral blood, taken on day 0 of AZD1222 vaccination. The sequence was obtained from an adult in good health. The rearrangement joins TRBV2 to TRBJ1-5, with D unresolved. The CDR3 here is CASSVAYSNQPQHF. The DNA of the CDR3 is TGTGCCAGCAGTGTGGCGTATAGCAATCAGCCCCAGCATTTT.